These 27 T cell receptor beta chains originate from one sample sequenced in a study of OX40 agonist ivuxolimab in advanced cancers. Libraries were prepared by immunoSEQ multiplex PCR; TCRdb keeps only in-frame clonotypes and omits some of them. The sample lists 35,000 to 40,000 clones, approximately 90% seen once, with approximately 9.6% in the top ten. The sample in question was CD4+ or CD8+ T cells sorted from blood, obtained in a trial of the OX40 agonist ivuxolimab. These receptors were taken from an adult with an advanced solid tumor such as melanoma, head and neck, liver or kidney cancer.

The V and J genes are TRBV11-2 and TRBJ2-7, with D possibly being TRBD2 (6 bases). The germline CDR1 and CDR2 sequences are SGHAT and FQNNGV. V lost 4 bases and J 2 bases, leaving 15 bases between the germline ends. The CDR3 has 15 amino acids. The DNA of the CDR3 is TGTGCCAGCAGCTCCTTCGGGACTGGGGCCTACGAGCAGTACTTC. Its translation is CASSSFGTGAYEQYF. The variable domain in full, completed from reference TRBV11-2 and TRBJ2-7, reads EAGVAQSPRYKIIEKRQSVAFWCNPISGHATLYWYQQILGQGPKLLIQFQNNGVVDDSQLPKDRFSAERLKGVDSTLKIQPAKLEDSAVYLCASSSFGTGAYEQYFGPGTRLTVT.

This chain uses TRBV9 with TRBJ2-3; 8 positions agree with TRBD1. Germline assignment: CDR1 SGDLS and CDR2 YYNGEE. The V gene end was trimmed by 4 bases and the J gene end by 5 bases; junction bases not matched to a gene: 12. The CDR3 consists of 16 residues. The CDR3 here is CASSPRTGSYEDTQYF. For the CDR3, the DNA is TGTGCCAGCAGCCCCAGGACAGGGTCGTATGAAGATACGCAGTATTTT. Variable domain in full (rest from reference TRBV9 and TRBJ2-3): DSGVTQTPKHLITATGQRVTLRCSPRSGDLSVYWYQQSLDQGLQFLIQYYNGEERAKGNILERFSAQQFPDLHSELNLSSLELGDSALYFCASSPRTGSYEDTQYFGPGTRLTVL.

This chain links TRBV9 with TRBJ2-1; maybe TRBD2 (6 bases). V was clipped by 3 bases and J by 7 bases, with 17 bases between them. The germline gives CDR1 SGDLS, CDR2 YYNGEE. The CDR3 is 15 residues long. The CDR3 sequence: CASSGRVPSGNEQFF. DNA for the CDR3: TGTGCCAGCAGCGGGAGGGTCCCTTCCGGGAATGAGCAGTTCTTC.

The V gene is TRBV4-1, the J gene TRBJ2-1, with 10 positions matching TRBD1. Germline CDR1 is MGHRA and CDR2 is YSYEKL. V lost 0 bases, J lost 0 bases, and 5 bases stayed unmatched. CDR3 length: 18 residues. CDR3 sequence reads: CASSQDPDRGNSYNEQFF. The CDR3 region has the DNA TGCGCCAGCAGCCAAGATCCGGACAGGGGGAACTCCTACAATGAGCAGTTCTTC.

The chain combines TRBV7-9 with TRBJ2-2; 10 nucleotides align to TRBD2. The CDR3 runs 15 residues. With 7 bases clipped from V and 5 bases from J, the junction kept 7 bases outside the gene matches. The V gene's germline CDR1 is SEHNR and CDR2 FQNEAQ (reference sequence). The CDR3 loop is CASTSQGLATGELFF. Written as DNA, the CDR3 is TGTGCCAGCACCTCTCAGGGACTAGCGACCGGGGAGCTGTTTTTT. Looking up the rest from reference TRBV7-9 and TRBJ2-2 gives the full variable domain: DTGVSQNPRHKITKRGQNVTFRCDPISEHNRLYWYRQTLGQGPEFLTYFQNEAQLEKSRLLSDRFSAERPKGSFSTLEIQRTEQGDSAMYLCASTSQGLATGELFFGEGSRLTVL.

The chain employs TRBV11-2 and TRBJ2-7; D unresolved. Trimming cost V 0 bases and J 3 bases, with 12 bases left between them. The CDR3 runs to 15 residues. CDR1 is SGHAT, CDR2 FQNNGV, per germline. The CDR3 spells CASSLDKEAFYEQYV. DNA of the CDR3: TGTGCCAGCAGCTTAGATAAGGAAGCGTTCTACGAGCAGTACGTC.

The chain joins TRBV9 to TRBJ1-3; no clear D. Looked up from germline, CDR1 is SGDLS and CDR2 is YYNGEE. The germline V and J ends were trimmed by 4 bases and 0 bases, with 8 bases remaining between them. CDR3 length: 14 amino acids. The CDR3 DNA is TGTGCCAGCAGCCAGGACCTCTCTGGAAACACCATATATTTT. Residues: CASSQDLSGNTIYF.

This clone was seen just once. This sequence joins TRBV7-2 and TRBJ1-5; D ambiguous. The CDR3 is 14 residues long. V lost 5 bases and J 5 bases, leaving 13 bases between the germline ends. Germline lookup yields CDR1 SGHTA and CDR2 FQGNSA. This CDR3 is CASSRRGAYQPQHF. The CDR3 DNA sequence: TGTGCCAGCAGCCGCCGGGGAGCCTATCAGCCCCAGCATTTT.

V gene TRBV9 combines with J gene TRBJ1-1; D gene uncertain. Germline V CDR1 and CDR2: SGDLS, YYNGEE. This CDR3 has 12 residues. V gave up 4 bases and J gave up 8 bases, with 12 bases separating them. This CDR3 is CASSPGRLEAFF. The CDR3 coding sequence is TGTGCCAGCAGCCCCGGGCGTTTAGAAGCTTTCTTT.

V is TRBV6-5 and J is TRBJ1-2; D is perhaps TRBD1 (6 bases). The CDR3 covers 12 residues. Germline V gene sequence: CDR1 MNHEY, CDR2 SVGAGI. Trimming shortened V by 5 bases and J by 8 bases, and 12 bases separated the two germline ends. Here the CDR3 reads CASSPTGSGYTF. CDR3 sequence (DNA): TGTGCCAGCAGTCCGACAGGATCGGGCTACACCTTC.

The CDR3 sequence is CASSLNGRGLAGPNEQFF. The DNA of the CDR3 is TGTGCCAGCAGCTTAAACGGCAGGGGTCTAGCGGGACCCAATGAGCAGTTCTTC. The chain recombines TRBV7-3 with TRBJ2-1, with 9 bases matching TRBD2. Germline assignment: CDR1 SGHTA and CDR2 FQGTGA. The CDR3 loop spans 18 amino acids. Germline trimming cut 1 base from V and 6 bases from J; bases unmatched to any gene: 13.

In nucleotides, the CDR3 is TGTGCCAGCAGACGGACTAGCGGCCTCACAGATACGCAGTATTTT. The encoded protein is CASRRTSGLTDTQYF. V is TRBV6-6 and J is TRBJ2-3, with 10 positions matching TRBD2. Per the germline V gene, CDR1 is MNHNY and CDR2 is SVGAGI (reference sequence). Trimming removed 6 bases from V and 2 bases from J; junction bases left unmatched: 5. The CDR3 has 15 amino acids.

This clone is a singleton in its sample. The gene calls are TRBV25-1 and TRBJ2-2; D not certain. Germline V gene lookup returns CDR1 MGHDK and CDR2 SYGVNS. The CDR3 runs 15 residues. V was trimmed by 4 bases and J by 0 bases, leaving 9 bases between them. The CDR3 coding sequence is TGTGCCAGCAGTGTAGACGGCACGAACACCGGGGAGCTGTTTTTT. This translates into CASSVDGTNTGELFF.

The chain joins TRBV14 to TRBJ2-1, with D hard to call. CDR3 length: 15 residues. CDR1 and CDR2 (germline): SGHDN, FVKESK. Trimming removed 4 bases at V and 0 bases at J, with 10 bases between. The CDR3: CASSPLASSYNEQFF. The CDR3 nucleotides are TGTGCCAGCAGCCCCTTGGCGAGCTCCTACAATGAGCAGTTCTTC.

The chain links TRBV27 to TRBJ2-1; 7 bases map to TRBD2. After removal of 6 bases from V and 1 base from J, the junction contained 6 bases not matched to a gene. Germline V gene data show CDR1 as MNHEY and CDR2 as SMNVEV (reference sequence). This CDR3 is built from 15 residues. The CDR3, as DNA: TGTGCCAGCAGCCTCGGGAGGACTTCCTACAATGAGCAGTTCTTC. Amino acid sequence: CASSLGRTSYNEQFF.

V is TRBV5-4 and J is TRBJ2-1; maybe TRBD1 (6 bases). CDR1 and CDR2 from the germline V gene are SGHNT and YYREEE (reference sequence). V gave up 0 bases and J gave up 4 bases, with 11 bases separating them. The CDR3 extends over 15 amino acids. Here the CDR3 reads CASSLGGRGYNEQFF. The CDR3 nucleotides read TGTGCCAGCAGCTTGGGTGGCAGGGGATACAATGAGCAGTTCTTC.

The chain carries TRBV6-5 and TRBJ2-7, with 7 bases matching TRBD1. The CDR3 is 14 residues long. Trimming took 6 bases from V and 3 from J; bases not matched to a gene: 8. Per germline, CDR1 MNHEY and CDR2 SVGAGI. CDR3 region: CASSHLGQIYEQYV. In DNA form, the CDR3 reads TGTGCCAGCAGCCACCTGGGACAGATCTACGAGCAGTACGTC.

V usage is TRBV15 and J usage is TRBJ1-1; D is ambiguous. With 5 bases removed from V and 5 bases from J, the gap between germline ends came to 24 bases. Germline CDR1 is LNHNV and CDR2 is YYDKDF (reference sequence). The CDR3 contains 17 residues. CDR3 DNA: TGTGCCACCAGCGGCGTCAGACGGGAACTAGATAGGACTGAAGCTTTCTTT. Residues: CATSGVRRELDRTEAFF. Together with reference TRBV15 and TRBJ1-1, the CDR3 gives the full variable domain: DAMVIQNPRYQVTQFGKPVTLSCSQTLNHNVMYWYQQKSSQAPKLLFHYYDKDFNNEADTPDNFQSRRPNTSFCFLDIRSPGLGDTAMYLCATSGVRRELDRTEAFFGQGTRLTVV.

The CDR3 nucleotides read TGTGCCAGCAGTTTTCTCCCCTACGAGCAGTACTTC. This encodes CASSFLPYEQYF. The chain carries TRBV28 and TRBJ2-7; D not certain. The CDR3 is 12 amino acids. Per germline, CDR1 MDHEN and CDR2 SYDVKM. The germline V and J ends were trimmed by 3 bases and 2 bases, with 5 bases remaining between them.

This clone was observed a single time. The V and J genes are TRBV29-1 and TRBJ2-2; tentative D call: TRBD2 (5 bases). Germline V gene sequence: CDR1 SQVTM, CDR2 ANQGSEA. With 4 bases removed from V and 4 bases from J, the gap between germline ends came to 16 bases. This CDR3 region has 15 residues. CDR3 in DNA: TGCAGCGTTGTCCTGGGAGAGAGGTTCACCGGGGAGCTGTTTTTT. Amino acid sequence: CSVVLGERFTGELFF.

This chain links TRBV7-9 with TRBJ2-4; possible D gene TRBD1, 6 bases. The germline gives CDR1 SEHNR, CDR2 FQNEAQ (reference sequence). The CDR3 runs to 14 residues. V lost 1 base and J lost 5, with 9 bases in between. CDR3 sequence: CASSLGPGENIQYF. The CDR3, as DNA: TGTGCCAGCAGCTTAGGTCCAGGGGAAAACATTCAGTACTTC.

The genes are TRBV5-6 and TRBJ2-1; D is unclear. V dropped 1 base and J dropped 13 bases, with 9 bases sitting between them. This CDR3 is 11 amino acids long. CDR1 and CDR2 from the germline V gene are SGHDT and YYEEEE. CDR3 DNA: TGTGCCAGCAGCTTGTTAGAGACCCAGTTCTTC. Protein: CASSLLETQFF.

The J gene is TRBJ2-7, the V gene TRBV10-3; D possibly corresponds to TRBD1 (6 bases). Trimming removed 6 bases at V and 5 bases at J, with 26 bases between. CDR3 length: 17 residues. In germline, CDR1 is ENHRY, CDR2 SYGVKD. CDR3 nucleotide sequence: TGTGCCATCAGCGCCCCTAAAGAGATCAGGGGCATCCACGAGCAGTACTTC. The encoded protein is CAISAPKEIRGIHEQYF.

The rearrangement uses TRBV6-1 and TRBJ2-1, with 8 bases matching TRBD2. The ends lost 4 bases at V and 7 bases at J; junction bases unmatched: 18. This CDR3 spans 18 amino acids. The germline V gene encodes CDR1 MNHNS and CDR2 SASEGT. As DNA, the CDR3 is TGTGCCAGCAGTGCCGGGAGGGCCTGGAACCACCTAGGGAATGAGCAGTTCTTC. It specifies CASSAGRAWNHLGNEQFF.

The chain links TRBV28 to TRBJ2-5; 11 positions agree with TRBD1. CDR1 and CDR2 from the germline V gene are MDHEN and SYDVKM. The ends lost 8 bases at V and 5 bases at J; junction bases unmatched: 13. The CDR3 is 16 residues long. Here the CDR3 DNA reads TGTGCCAGCCGAGCCGCCGGGACAGGGGGATTGGAGACCCAGTACTTC. As protein: CASRAAGTGGLETQYF. The whole variable domain, remainder taken from reference TRBV28 and TRBJ2-5, is DVKVTQSSRYLVKRTGEKVFLECVQDMDHENMFWYRQDPGLGLRLIYFSYDVKMKEKGDIPEGYSVSREKKERFSLILESASTNQTSMYLCASRAAGTGGLETQYFGPGTRLLVL.

J is TRBJ1-4 and V is TRBV4-3; D remains ambiguous. The germline V gene has CDR1 LGHNA and CDR2 YSLEER. This CDR3 spans 15 amino acids. V lost 0 bases and J 0 bases, leaving 5 bases between the germline ends. The CDR3 spells CASSQDWATNEKLFF. DNA for the CDR3: TGCGCCAGCAGCCAAGATTGGGCAACTAATGAAAAACTGTTTTTT.

The chain has TRBV9 and TRBJ1-2, with D unclear. The CDR3 contains 12 residues. V was trimmed by 3 bases and J by 2 bases, leaving 5 bases between them. CDR1 and CDR2 (germline): SGDLS, YYNGEE. The CDR3 loop is CASSGGNYGYTF. CDR3 in DNA: TGTGCCAGCAGCGGGGGAAACTATGGCTACACCTTC.